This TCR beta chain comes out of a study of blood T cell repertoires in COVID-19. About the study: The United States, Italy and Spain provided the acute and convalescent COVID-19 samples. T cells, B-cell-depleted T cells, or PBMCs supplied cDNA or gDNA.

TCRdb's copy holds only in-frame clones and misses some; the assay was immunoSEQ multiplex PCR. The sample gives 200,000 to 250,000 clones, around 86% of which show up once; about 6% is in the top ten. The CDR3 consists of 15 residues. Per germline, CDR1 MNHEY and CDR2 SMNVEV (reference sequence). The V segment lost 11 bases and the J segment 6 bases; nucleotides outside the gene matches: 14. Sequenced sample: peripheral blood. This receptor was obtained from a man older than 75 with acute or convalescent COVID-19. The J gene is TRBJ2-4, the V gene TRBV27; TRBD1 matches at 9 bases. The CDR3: CAGQNRGRVGNIQYF. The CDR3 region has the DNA TGTGCCGGACAGAACAGGGGGCGGGTCGGAAACATTCAGTACTTC.